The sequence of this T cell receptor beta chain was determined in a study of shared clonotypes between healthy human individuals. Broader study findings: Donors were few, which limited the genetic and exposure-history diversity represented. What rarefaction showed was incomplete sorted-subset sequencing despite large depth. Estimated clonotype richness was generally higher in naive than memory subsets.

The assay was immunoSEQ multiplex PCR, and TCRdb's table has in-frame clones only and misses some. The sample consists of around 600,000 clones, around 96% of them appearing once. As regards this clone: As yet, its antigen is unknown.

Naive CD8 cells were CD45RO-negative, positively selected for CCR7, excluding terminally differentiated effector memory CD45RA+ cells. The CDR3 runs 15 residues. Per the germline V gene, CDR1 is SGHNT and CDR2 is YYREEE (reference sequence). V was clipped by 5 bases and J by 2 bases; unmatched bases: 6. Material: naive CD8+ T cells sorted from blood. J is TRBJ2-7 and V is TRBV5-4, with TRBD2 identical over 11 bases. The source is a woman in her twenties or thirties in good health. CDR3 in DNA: TGTGCCAGCAGTCATAGCGGGAGGGGCCCCTACGAGCAGTACTTC. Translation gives CASSHSGRGPYEQYF.